The 27 T cell receptor beta chains reported below all come from one sample, sequenced in a study of post-analysis software for immune sequencing data. Study conclusions and caveats: The study found TRBV5-6, TRBV5-1 and TRBV20-1 among five TRBV segments more frequent in patients than controls.

Their specific antigens are unknown. TCR beta cDNA libraries included unique molecular identifiers. From the PCR reads, TCRdb called clonotypes with MiXCR, one entry per CDR3 protein. The sample has roughly 620,000 distinct CDR3 sequences, 44% seen once. The sample taken for sequencing was blood. The receptors derive from a girl aged 10-17 years with multiple sclerosis.

A note on this clonotype: In this CDR3 the conserved last residue, phenylalanine or tryptophan, is missing, so a read error is likely. The genes are TRBV27 and TRBJ2-1; D gene unclear. V dropped 3 bases and J dropped 2 bases, with 8 bases sitting between them. Germline assignment: CDR1 MNHEY and CDR2 SMNVEV (reference sequence). This CDR3 is 14 amino acids long. CDR3 sequence: CASSFLPTYNEQFC. In DNA form, the CDR3 reads TGTGCCAGCAGTTTTCTACCAACCTACAATGAGCAGTTCTGC.

The V call is TRBV29-1, the J call TRBJ2-3; 8 bases fit TRBD1. This CDR3 region has 14 residues. V gave up 6 bases and J gave up 2 bases; unmatched junction bases: 7. CDR1 and CDR2 from the germline V gene are SQVTM and ANQGSEA. CDR3 sequence reads: CSVAGGAVTDTQYF. The CDR3, as DNA: TGCAGCGTGGCAGGGGGCGCCGTCACAGATACGCAGTATTTT.

With respect to this clonotype: A read error may produce the germline difference seen at one junction end. The CDR3 DNA reads TGTGCCACTACACCACTGGGGTTCAAAGATTCACCCCCCCACTTT. Translation gives CATTPLGFKDSPPHF. This chain connects TRBV5-5 to TRBJ1-6, with D unresolved. This CDR3 comprises 15 residues. Germline CDR1 reads SGHKS; CDR2 reads YYEKEE (reference sequence).

The V gene is TRBV10-3, the J gene TRBJ1-1; a weak D match, TRBD1 (5 bases). Germline CDR1 and CDR2: ENHRY and SYGVKD. This CDR3 is 14 amino acids long. The V gene lost 8 bases and the J gene lost 1 base, with 14 bases spanning the gap. DNA of the CDR3: TGTGCCATCCGAAGGGGAAGGGAGAACACTGAAGCTTTCTTT. Protein: CAIRRGRENTEAFF.

This clonotype was observed a few times. The chain employs TRBV7-3 and TRBJ2-1; TRBD2 is a possible D gene (7 bases). The CDR3 is 13 residues long. Trimming removed 4 bases at V and 15 bases at J, with 19 bases between. Germline V gives CDR1 SGHTA, CDR2 FQGTGA. In nucleotides, the CDR3 is TGTGCCAGCAGCTATGGGGGGGCCTCTAAGCCGTTCTTC. Its protein is CASSYGGASKPFF.

This clonotype was picked up one time. The rearrangement links TRBV7-9 to TRBJ2-1; D gene unclear. Deletions cut 4 bases from V and 8 bases from J, with 9 bases between. The CDR3 covers 12 residues. Germline CDR1 SEHNR, CDR2 FQNEAQ (reference sequence). The CDR3 region has the DNA TGTGCCAGCAGCTCGGAGCTCGATGAGCAGTTCTTC. Translated: CASSSELDEQFF.

V usage is TRBV12-3 or TRBV12-4 and J usage is TRBJ2-3; D may correspond to TRBD1 or TRBD2 (5 bases each). The CDR3 totals 15 residues. V was clipped by 7 bases and J by 4 bases, with 18 bases between them. This CDR3 reads CASNRDGVSADTQYF. As DNA, the CDR3 is TGTGCCAGCAACCGGGACGGAGTTAGCGCAGATACGCAGTATTTT.

The rearrangement uses TRBV29-1 and TRBJ2-3; a weak D match, TRBD2 (6 bases). The length of the CDR3 is 13 residues. CDR1 is SQVTM and CDR2 is ANQGSEA in the germline V gene. The V gene lost 7 bases and the J gene lost 6 bases, with 17 bases spanning the gap. The CDR3: CSADTGVSDTQYF. The CDR3 bases are TGCAGCGCTGACACGGGGGTGTCGGATACGCAGTATTTT.

V gene TRBV29-1 combines with J gene TRBJ2-4, with D possibly matching TRBD2 (6 bases). This CDR3 comprises 13 residues. Germline loops: CDR1 SQVTM, CDR2 ANQGSEA. The V end was cut by 4 bases, the J end by 5 bases, with 12 bases between. CDR3 nucleotides: TGCAGCGTTGTGGGGCGGGATGAAAACATTCAGTACTTC. Translation gives CSVVGRDENIQYF.

This clonotype was seen only a few times. The chain combines TRBV24-1 with TRBJ2-1; the D is unclear. Trimming cost V 4 bases and J 7 bases, with 19 bases left between them. The CDR3 consists of 16 residues. Germline CDR1 KGHDR, CDR2 SFDVKD. CDR3 residues: CATSEGLAQLRNEQFF. CDR3 sequence (DNA): TGTGCCACCAGTGAAGGGTTAGCCCAACTGAGAAATGAGCAGTTCTTC.

J is TRBJ2-4 and V is TRBV5-1, with 7 bases lining up with TRBD2. CDR3 length: 16 residues. J was trimmed by 2 bases and V by 4 bases; bases with no gene match: 9. Germline V gene data show CDR1 as SGHRS and CDR2 as YFSETQ. The DNA for the CDR3 is TGCGCCAGCAGCCTTGGACTAGACGAAACCAAAAACATTCAGTACTTC. Amino acids: CASSLGLDETKNIQYF.

This sequence joins TRBV5-1 and TRBJ1-2, with TRBD1 identical over 9 bases. This CDR3 region has 14 residues. From germline, CDR1 is SGHRS and CDR2 YFSETQ. V shed 3 bases and J 6 bases; nucleotides not matched to a gene: 6. In DNA, the CDR3 is TGCGCCAGCAGCTCCGGGACAGGGAGGGATGGCTACACCTTC. Translating gives CASSSGTGRDGYTF.

This clonotype was seen a few times. The chain combines TRBV7-2 with TRBJ1-2; a weak D match, TRBD1 (6 bases). This CDR3 contains 13 residues. From germline, CDR1 is SGHTA and CDR2 FQGNSA. Trimming stripped 2 bases from V and 8 bases from J, with 12 bases between. The CDR3 bases are TGTGCCAGCAGCTTACACCAGGGGAGAGGCTACACCTTC. This sequence encodes CASSLHQGRGYTF.

In this sample, this clonotype turned up a few times. This sequence joins TRBV3-1 and TRBJ1-4; D remains ambiguous. Trimming took off 2 bases at V and 0 bases at J, with 4 bases between the two ends. The length of the CDR3 is 14 residues. Germline V gives CDR1 LGHDT, CDR2 YNNKEL (reference sequence). The CDR3 here is CASSQTATNEKLFF. CDR3 nucleotides: TGTGCCAGCAGCCAAACAGCAACTAATGAAAAACTGTTTTTT.

V usage is TRBV12-3 or TRBV12-4 and J usage is TRBJ2-1; 7 positions agree with TRBD2. J lost 0 bases, V lost 3 bases, and 2 bases had no gene match. The CDR3 spans 15 residues. In nucleotides, the CDR3 is TGTGCCAGCAGTTTGCGGGAGCCCTCCTACAATGAGCAGTTCTTC. Amino acids: CASSLREPSYNEQFF.

The J gene is TRBJ1-5, the V gene TRBV30, with D unresolved. CDR3 size: 14 residues. Germline lookup yields CDR1 GTSNPN and CDR2 SVGIG (reference sequence). Trimming removed 1 base from V and 6 bases from J, with 13 bases in between. The CDR3 spells CAWSEKDFLQPQHF. The CDR3 DNA sequence: TGTGCCTGGAGTGAAAAGGACTTCCTTCAGCCCCAGCATTTT.

The V and J genes are TRBV7-3 and TRBJ2-3, with D maybe TRBD1 (6 bases). Germline CDR1 SGHTA, CDR2 FQGTGA. The CDR3 consists of 15 residues. V shed 5 bases and J shed 6 bases, with 18 bases lying between them. The CDR3 sequence: CASSPRLGGADTQYF. For the CDR3, the DNA is TGTGCCAGCAGCCCGCGCCTAGGGGGAGCGGATACGCAGTATTTT.

The chain carries TRBV6-5 and TRBJ2-3; 12 bases are shared with TRBD1. This CDR3 has 15 amino acids. V lost 5 bases, J lost 4 bases, and 4 bases stayed unmatched. Germline V gene lookup returns CDR1 MNHEY and CDR2 SVGAGI. Here the CDR3 DNA reads TGTGCCAGCAGTACGGGGACAGGGGGCGCAGATACGCAGTATTTT. Translation: CASSTGTGGADTQYF.

There are a few counts of this clonotype. The chain carries TRBV20-1 and TRBJ2-7; 11 bases are a match to TRBD2. The germline V gene encodes CDR1 DFQATT and CDR2 SNEGSKA (reference sequence). There are 14 residues in the CDR3. V lost 6 bases, J lost 2 bases, and 6 bases stayed unmatched. The CDR3 DNA reads as TGCAGTGCCATAACTAGCGGGGGCCCCTACGAGCAGTACTTC. It encodes CSAITSGGPYEQYF.

The chain recombines TRBV5-1 with TRBJ1-1, with D unclear. Germline V gene sequence: CDR1 SGHRS, CDR2 YFSETQ. V lost 1 base and J 3 bases, leaving 7 bases between the germline ends. This CDR3 has 13 amino acids. The CDR3 sequence is CASSLLVDTEAFF. Written as DNA, the CDR3 is TGCGCCAGCAGCTTGTTAGTGGACACTGAAGCTTTCTTT. Full variable domain (missing parts from reference TRBV5-1 and TRBJ1-1): KAGVTQTPRYLIKTRGQQVTLSCSPISGHRSVSWYQQTPGQGLQFLFEYFSETQRNKGNFPGRFSGRQFSNSRSEMNVSTLELGDSALYLCASSLLVDTEAFFGQGTRLTVV.

V and J are TRBV30 and TRBJ2-5; either TRBD1 or TRBD2 may supply D (6 bases each). CDR1 is GTSNPN and CDR2 is SVGIG in the germline V gene (reference sequence). This CDR3 spans 11 amino acids. Trimming shortened V by 3 bases and J by 11 bases, and 13 bases separated the two germline ends. The CDR3: CAWSGGWEQYF. The CDR3 nucleotides read TGTGCCTGGAGCGGGGGCTGGGAGCAGTACTTC.

This clonotype was found a few times. This chain joins TRBV12-3 or TRBV12-4 and TRBJ2-7; D gene unclear. V was cut by 2 bases and J by 2 bases, with 10 bases left in between. CDR3 length equals 14 residues. CDR3 residues: CASSLLGSPYEQYF. As DNA, the CDR3 is TGTGCCAGCAGTTTATTAGGCAGTCCCTACGAGCAGTACTTC.

The rearrangement joins TRBV19 to TRBJ1-5; unclear D gene. From germline, CDR1 is LNHDA and CDR2 SQIVND (reference sequence). CDR3 length: 14 residues. Between the trimmed V and J ends, which lost 5 bases and 4 bases, there was a span of 12 bases. The CDR3 protein is CASSFPLSNQPQHF. Here the CDR3 DNA reads TGTGCCAGTAGTTTTCCGTTGTCAAATCAGCCCCAGCATTTT.

This clonotype showed up just a few times. The chain recombines TRBV12-3 or TRBV12-4 with TRBJ2-7; no clear D gene. Trimming took 4 bases from V and 4 from J, leaving 11 bases between them. The CDR3 has 13 amino acids. The CDR3, as DNA: TGTGCCAGCAGTTCCCTCGGGCAGTACGAGCAGTACTTC. It encodes CASSSLGQYEQYF.

The table lists this clonotype with a few counts. V gene TRBV5-1 combines with J gene TRBJ2-3; possible D gene TRBD1, 7 bases. Germline V gene sequence: CDR1 SGHRS, CDR2 YFSETQ. The CDR3 runs to 15 residues. V shed 4 bases and J shed 4 bases, with 16 bases lying between them. CDR3 DNA: TGCGCCAGCAGCGTCTACAGGGGAGGCGCAGATACGCAGTATTTT. This translates into CASSVYRGGADTQYF.

With respect to this clonotype: Just one base apart from a much larger clone, this may be a read error. V usage is TRBV11-2 and J usage is TRBJ2-7; D gene uncertain. The germline V gene has CDR1 SGHAT and CDR2 FQNNGV. The CDR3 sequence is 11 residues long. Trimming took off 5 bases at V and 3 bases at J, with 5 bases between the two ends. CDR3 DNA: TGTGCCAGCAGCGATAACTACGAGCAGTACTTC. Its translation is CASSDNYEQYF. The entire variable domain, with the rest obtained from reference TRBV11-2 and TRBJ2-7, is as follows: EAGVAQSPRYKIIEKRQSVAFWCNPISGHATLYWYQQILGQGPKLLIQFQNNGVVDDSQLPKDRFSAERLKGVDSTLKIQPAKLEDSAVYLCASSDNYEQYFGPGTRLTVT.

This clonotype showed up just a few times. The CDR3 nucleotides read TGTGCCAGCAGTTCGTCTTCTCTTTATGGCTACACCTTC. Protein sequence: CASSSSSLYGYTF. The genes are TRBV27 and TRBJ1-2; no clear D. This CDR3 is 13 amino acids long. Germline assignment: CDR1 MNHEY and CDR2 SMNVEV (reference sequence). V lost 4 bases and J lost 5, with 11 bases in between.